Detailed here is one T cell receptor beta chain. As yet, its antigen is unknown. TCRdb fed the reads into MiXCR, producing one record per CDR3 protein. Among about 160,000 distinct CDR3 sequences listed, 20% to 25% were seen once. The record originates from a study of T cell repertoires in cytomegalovirus infection. Study details: It was the public TCR beta signatures that indicated both CMV infection and matching HLA type.

The CDR3 totals 14 residues. Germline loops: CDR1 SGHDT, CDR2 YYEEEE. Unmatched junction bases numbered 7, after V lost 7 bases and J lost 1 base. General observations from the study: CMV-specific HLA-C-restricted TCR beta clonotypes dominated the ex vivo response.

The receptor's source is a human donor in good health (CMV status not recorded). Some clones in this sample may be carry-over from other donors' samples. The chain employs TRBV5-6 and TRBJ1-2, with TRBD1 identical over 7 bases. This specimen consisted of CD8+ T cells from cultured PBMCs, obtained from culture after CMV antigen stimulation. CDR3 amino acids: CASQTGPDNYGYTF. CDR3 nucleotide sequence: TGTGCCAGCCAGACAGGGCCTGATAACTATGGCTACACCTTC. The variable domain in full, completed from reference TRBV5-6 and TRBJ1-2, reads DAGVTQSPTHLIKTRGQQVTLRCSPKSGHDTVSWYQQALGQGPQFIFQYYEEEERQRGNFPDRFSGHQFPNYSSELNVNALLLGDSALYLCASQTGPDNYGYTFGSGTRLTVV.